A single sample gave rise to the 6 T cell receptor beta chains below, sequenced in a study of T cells in Graves' hyperthyroidism and ophthalmopathy. Using RNA transcripts as the source, TCR beta CDR3 regions were amplified. First-round RT-PCR with HTBI primers amplified the TCR CDR3 region. TCRdb independently ran MiXCR on the multiplex PCR reads; one entry per CDR3 protein. This sample has fewer than 500,000 distinct CDR3 sequences, with under 15% found just once. Input material: blood. The origin of the receptors is a man between 18 and 35 years old with Graves' ophthalmopathy.

This clonotype was seen at least ten times. The rearrangement links TRBV2 to TRBJ1-2; the D is unclear. The CDR3 covers 11 residues. The V gene's germline CDR1 is SNHLY and CDR2 FYNNEI. V shed 9 bases and J shed 5 bases, with 10 bases lying between them. In DNA, the CDR3 is TGTGCCAGAGTACCCGTGTATGGCTACACCTTC. Protein product: CARVPVYGYTF.

This clonotype was counted at least ten times. V gene TRBV3-1 combines with J gene TRBJ2-1; D is perhaps TRBD2 (6 bases). CDR1 and CDR2 (germline): LGHDT, YNNKEL (reference sequence). The V end was cut by 4 bases, the J end by 5 bases, with 15 bases between. There are 15 residues in the CDR3. The CDR3 spells CASSRPAAGHNEQFF. The CDR3 coding sequence is TGTGCCAGCAGCCGACCCGCTGCGGGGCACAATGAGCAGTTCTTC.

J is TRBJ1-5 and V is TRBV7-2, with 7 bases aligning to TRBD1. Germline values: CDR1 SGHTA, CDR2 FQGNSA. V lost 5 bases to trimming and J lost 4 bases; unmatched junction nucleotides: 11. This CDR3 is built from 16 residues. In nucleotides, the CDR3 is TGTGCCAGCAGCCATAGGGGGCAGGCATCTAATCAGCCCCAGCATTTT. It encodes CASSHRGQASNQPQHF.

This clonotype showed up many times. The J gene is TRBJ2-1, the V gene TRBV6-1; 7 nucleotides line up with TRBD1. The germline CDR1 and CDR2 sequences are MNHNS and SASEGT. V gave up 6 bases and J gave up 5 bases; unmatched junction bases: 7. This CDR3 spans 14 amino acids. The CDR3 loop is CASRPGQLNNEQFF. CDR3 bases: TGTGCCAGCAGACCGGGACAGTTAAACAATGAGCAGTTCTTC.

This clonotype showed up just a few times. The rearrangement links TRBV5-1 to TRBJ2-3; D is uncertain. The germline V gene encodes CDR1 SGHRS and CDR2 YFSETQ. With 1 base removed from V and 1 base from J, the gap between germline ends came to 10 bases. This CDR3 has 15 amino acids. CDR3 residues: CASSLTDGCTDTQYF. The CDR3 DNA reads TGCGCCAGCAGCTTGACAGACGGGTGCACAGATACGCAGTATTTT.

This clonotype was counted ten times or more. The chain has TRBV11-2 and TRBJ2-2, with TRBD2 identical over 9 bases. Germline CDR1 and CDR2: SGHAT and FQNNGV. Losses at the gene ends were 5 bases for V and 5 bases for J; bases not matched to a gene: 9. The CDR3 runs to 16 residues. CDR3 sequence reads: CASSPEGAGGTGELFF. As DNA, the CDR3 is TGTGCCAGCAGCCCCGAAGGAGCGGGAGGTACCGGGGAGCTGTTTTTT.